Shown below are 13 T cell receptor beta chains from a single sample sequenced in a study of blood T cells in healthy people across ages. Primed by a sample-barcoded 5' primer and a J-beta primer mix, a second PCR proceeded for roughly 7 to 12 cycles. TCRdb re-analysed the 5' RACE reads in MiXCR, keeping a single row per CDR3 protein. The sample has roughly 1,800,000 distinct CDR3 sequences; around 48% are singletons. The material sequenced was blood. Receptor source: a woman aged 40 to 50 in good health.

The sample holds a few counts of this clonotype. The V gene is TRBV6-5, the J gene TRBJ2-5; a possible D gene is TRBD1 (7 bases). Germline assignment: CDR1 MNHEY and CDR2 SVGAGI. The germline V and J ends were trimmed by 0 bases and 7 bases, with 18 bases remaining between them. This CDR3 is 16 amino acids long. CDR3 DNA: TGTGCCAGCAGTTACTCGAGACTAGGGGGCGAGGGGACCCAGTACTTC. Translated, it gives CASSYSRLGGEGTQYF.

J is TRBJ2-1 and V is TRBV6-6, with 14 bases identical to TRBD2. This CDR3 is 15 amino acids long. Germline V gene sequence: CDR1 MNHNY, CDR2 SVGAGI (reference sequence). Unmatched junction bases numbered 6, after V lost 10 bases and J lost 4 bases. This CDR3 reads CATIRTSGGYNEQFF. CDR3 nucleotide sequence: TGTGCCACTATAAGGACTAGCGGGGGGTACAATGAGCAGTTCTTC.

The CDR3 DNA reads as TGCGCCAGCAGCTTGGGTAACCCCCAAGAGACCCAGTACTTC. Its protein product is CASSLGNPQETQYF. This rearrangement joins TRBV5-1 to TRBJ2-5; D is unclear. This CDR3 has 14 residues. Germline CDR1 is SGHRS and CDR2 is YFSETQ. The V end lost 0 bases, the J end lost 1 base, and 7 bases lay between the germline ends.

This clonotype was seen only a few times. Here the CDR3 DNA reads TGTGCCATCAGTGAGTTGTGGGGGACTACAGATACGCAGTATTTT. Translated, it gives CAISELWGTTDTQYF. The chain joins TRBV10-3 to TRBJ2-3, with D perhaps TRBD2 (6 bases). Germline assignment: CDR1 ENHRY and CDR2 SYGVKD. The germline V and J ends were trimmed by 1 base and 3 bases, with 11 bases remaining between them. This CDR3 has 15 residues.

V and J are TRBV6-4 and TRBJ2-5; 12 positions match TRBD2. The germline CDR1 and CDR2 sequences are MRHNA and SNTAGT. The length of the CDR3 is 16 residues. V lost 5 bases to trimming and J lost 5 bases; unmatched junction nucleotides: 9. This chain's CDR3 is CASSSSGGGPQETQYF. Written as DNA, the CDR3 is TGTGCCAGCAGTTCTAGCGGGGGGGGGCCCCAGGAGACCCAGTACTTC.

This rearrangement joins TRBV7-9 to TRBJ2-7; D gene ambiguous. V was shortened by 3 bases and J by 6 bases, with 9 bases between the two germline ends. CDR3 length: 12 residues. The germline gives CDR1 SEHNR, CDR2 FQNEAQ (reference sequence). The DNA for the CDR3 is TGTGCCAGCAGCTTCGAACGAACCGAGCAGTACTTC. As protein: CASSFERTEQYF.

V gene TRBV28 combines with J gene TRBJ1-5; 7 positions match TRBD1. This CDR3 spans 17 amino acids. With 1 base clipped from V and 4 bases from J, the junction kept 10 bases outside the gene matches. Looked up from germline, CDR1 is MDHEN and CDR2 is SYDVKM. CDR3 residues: CASSLLFGRGMNQPQHF. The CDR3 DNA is TGTGCCAGCAGTTTATTATTCGGCAGGGGGATGAATCAGCCCCAGCATTTT.

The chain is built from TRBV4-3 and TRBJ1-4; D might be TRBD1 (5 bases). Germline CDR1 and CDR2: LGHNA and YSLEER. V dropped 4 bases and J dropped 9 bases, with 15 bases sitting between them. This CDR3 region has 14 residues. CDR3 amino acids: CASSPQGAVKKLFF. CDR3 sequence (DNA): TGCGCCAGCAGCCCGCAGGGCGCAGTTAAAAAACTGTTTTTT.

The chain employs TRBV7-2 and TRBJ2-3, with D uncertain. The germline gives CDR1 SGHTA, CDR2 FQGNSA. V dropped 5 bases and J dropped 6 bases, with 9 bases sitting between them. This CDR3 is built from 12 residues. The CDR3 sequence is CASSPFQDTQYF. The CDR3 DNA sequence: TGTGCCAGCAGCCCGTTTCAGGATACGCAGTATTTT.

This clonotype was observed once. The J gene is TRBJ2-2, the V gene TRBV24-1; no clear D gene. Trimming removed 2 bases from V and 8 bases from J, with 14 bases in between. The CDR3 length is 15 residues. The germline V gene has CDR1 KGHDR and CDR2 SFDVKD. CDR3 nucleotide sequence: TGTGCCACCAGTGATTCCACAACGGGCCCGGGGGAGCTGTTTTTT. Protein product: CATSDSTTGPGELFF.

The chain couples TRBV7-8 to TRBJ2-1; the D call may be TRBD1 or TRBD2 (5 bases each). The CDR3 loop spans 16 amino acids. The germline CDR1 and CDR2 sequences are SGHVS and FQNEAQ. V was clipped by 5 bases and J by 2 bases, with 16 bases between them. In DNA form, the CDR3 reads TGTGCCAGCAGCCCAGGCCGGGGCTCCCCCTACAATGAGCAGTTCTTC. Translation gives CASSPGRGSPYNEQFF.

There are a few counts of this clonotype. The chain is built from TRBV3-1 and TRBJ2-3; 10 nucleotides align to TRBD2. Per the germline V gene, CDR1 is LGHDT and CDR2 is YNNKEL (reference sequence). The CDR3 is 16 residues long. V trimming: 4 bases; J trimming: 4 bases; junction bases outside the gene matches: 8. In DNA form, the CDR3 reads TGTGCCAGCAGCCCCCGGGAGCGGGGGGGCTCAGATACGCAGTATTTT. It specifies CASSPRERGGSDTQYF.

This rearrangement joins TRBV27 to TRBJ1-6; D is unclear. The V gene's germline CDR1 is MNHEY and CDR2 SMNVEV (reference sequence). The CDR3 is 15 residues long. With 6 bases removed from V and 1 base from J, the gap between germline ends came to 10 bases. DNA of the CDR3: TGTGCCAGCAGACCCATAGGGTCCTATAATTCACCCCTCCACTTT. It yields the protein CASRPIGSYNSPLHF.